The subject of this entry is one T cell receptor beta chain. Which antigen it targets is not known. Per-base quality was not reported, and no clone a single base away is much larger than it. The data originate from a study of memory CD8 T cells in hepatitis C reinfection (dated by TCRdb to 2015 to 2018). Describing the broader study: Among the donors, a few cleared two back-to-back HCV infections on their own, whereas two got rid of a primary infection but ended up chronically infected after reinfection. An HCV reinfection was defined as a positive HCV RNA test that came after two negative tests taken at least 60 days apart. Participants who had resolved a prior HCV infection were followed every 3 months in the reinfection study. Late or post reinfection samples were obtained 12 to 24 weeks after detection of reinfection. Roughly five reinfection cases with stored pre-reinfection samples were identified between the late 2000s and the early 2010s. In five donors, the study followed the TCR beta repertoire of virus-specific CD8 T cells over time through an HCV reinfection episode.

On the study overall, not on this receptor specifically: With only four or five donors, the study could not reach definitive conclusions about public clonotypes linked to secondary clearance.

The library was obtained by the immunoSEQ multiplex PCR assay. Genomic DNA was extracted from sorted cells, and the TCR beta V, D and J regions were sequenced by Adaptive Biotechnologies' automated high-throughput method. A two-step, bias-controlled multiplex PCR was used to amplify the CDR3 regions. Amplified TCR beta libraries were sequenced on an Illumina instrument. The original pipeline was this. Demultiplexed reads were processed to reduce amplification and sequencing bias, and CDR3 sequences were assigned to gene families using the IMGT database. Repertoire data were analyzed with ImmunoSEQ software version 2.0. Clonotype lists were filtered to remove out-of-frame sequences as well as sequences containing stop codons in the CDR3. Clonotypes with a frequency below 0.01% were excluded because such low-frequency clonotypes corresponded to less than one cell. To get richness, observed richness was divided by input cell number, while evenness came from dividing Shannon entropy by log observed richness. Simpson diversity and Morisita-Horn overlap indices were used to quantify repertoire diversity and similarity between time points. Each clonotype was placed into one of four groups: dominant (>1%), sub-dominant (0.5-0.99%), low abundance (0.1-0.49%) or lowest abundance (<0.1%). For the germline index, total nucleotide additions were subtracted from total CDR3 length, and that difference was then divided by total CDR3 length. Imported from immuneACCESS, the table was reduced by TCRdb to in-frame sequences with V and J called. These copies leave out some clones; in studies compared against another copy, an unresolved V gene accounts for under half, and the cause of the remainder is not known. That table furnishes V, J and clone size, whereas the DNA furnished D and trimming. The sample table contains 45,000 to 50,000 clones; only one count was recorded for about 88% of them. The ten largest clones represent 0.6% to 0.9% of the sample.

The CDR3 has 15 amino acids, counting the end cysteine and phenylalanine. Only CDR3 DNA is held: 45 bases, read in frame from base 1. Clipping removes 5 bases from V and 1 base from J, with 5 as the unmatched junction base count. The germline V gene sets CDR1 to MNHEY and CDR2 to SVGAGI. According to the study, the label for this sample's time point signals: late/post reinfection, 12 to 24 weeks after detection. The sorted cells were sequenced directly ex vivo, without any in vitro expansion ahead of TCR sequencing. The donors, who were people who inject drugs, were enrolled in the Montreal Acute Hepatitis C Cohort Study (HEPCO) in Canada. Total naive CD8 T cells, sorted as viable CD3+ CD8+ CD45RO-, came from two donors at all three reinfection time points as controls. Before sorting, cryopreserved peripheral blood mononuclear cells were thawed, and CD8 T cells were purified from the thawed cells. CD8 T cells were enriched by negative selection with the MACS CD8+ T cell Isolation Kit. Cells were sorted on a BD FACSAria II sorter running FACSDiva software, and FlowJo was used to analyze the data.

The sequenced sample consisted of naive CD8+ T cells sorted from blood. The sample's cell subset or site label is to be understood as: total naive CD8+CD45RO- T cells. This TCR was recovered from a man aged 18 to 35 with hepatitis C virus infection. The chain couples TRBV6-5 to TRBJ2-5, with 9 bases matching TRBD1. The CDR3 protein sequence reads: CASSPGQGTQETQYF. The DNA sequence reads TGTGCCAGCAGTCCGGGACAGGGAACCCAAGAGACCCAGTACTTC.